The 8 T cell receptor beta chains given below trace back to one sample, sequenced in a study of glioma-infiltrating T cells after dendritic cell vaccination. The time point here: after dendritic cell vaccination, including at tumor progression/relapse. Only in-frame clones appear in the TCRdb table, and some are missing; sequencing was by immunoSEQ multiplex PCR. Of about 65,000 clones in the sample, around nine tenths were seen once. Source: blood, taken after dendritic cell vaccination. All receptors come from a human donor with glioblastoma.

The chain has TRBV11-3 and TRBJ1-1; D unclear. With 5 bases removed from V and 1 base from J, the gap between germline ends came to 20 bases. This CDR3 is built from 17 residues. CDR1 is SGHNT and CDR2 is YENEEA in the germline V gene. CDR3: CASSPWTESAPNTEAFF. The DNA of the CDR3 is TGTGCCAGCAGCCCCTGGACTGAATCTGCGCCGAACACTGAAGCTTTCTTT.

The genes are TRBV7-3 and TRBJ2-1, with D possibly being TRBD1 (6 bases). This CDR3 is 14 amino acids long. CDR1 SGHTA and CDR2 FQGTGA come from the germline V gene. The V and J ends lost 0 bases and 7 bases respectively, with 10 bases between them. As DNA, the CDR3 is TGTGCCAGCAGCTTAACGGGACACCGAAATGAGCAGTTCTTC. Translating gives CASSLTGHRNEQFF.

The chain joins TRBV7-2 to TRBJ2-2; tentative D call: TRBD1 (6 bases). The CDR3 sequence is 14 residues long. Per germline, CDR1 SGHTA and CDR2 FQGNSA. The germline V and J ends were trimmed by 7 bases and 6 bases, with 15 bases remaining between them. The CDR3 DNA sequence: TGTGCCAGCAAACAGGGATCGGCGCCCGGGGAGCTGTTTTTT. Encoded protein: CASKQGSAPGELFF.

The gene calls are TRBV27 and TRBJ1-2, with D unclear. Germline V gene sequence: CDR1 MNHEY, CDR2 SMNVEV (reference sequence). V was clipped by 5 bases and J by 2 bases, with 18 bases between them. This CDR3 region has 16 residues. In DNA, the CDR3 is TGTGCCAGCAGTAAATCCCTCGGGTCGGCGAACTATGGCTACACCTTC. Its protein product is CASSKSLGSANYGYTF.

The chain joins TRBV25-1 to TRBJ1-1; the D is unclear. This CDR3 has 13 amino acids. Between the trimmed V and J ends, which lost 6 bases and 0 bases, there was a span of 8 bases. Germline-derived CDR1 and CDR2 are MGHDK and SYGVNS. CDR3 in amino acids: CASRQSLNTEAFF. As DNA, the CDR3 is TGTGCCAGCAGACAGAGTTTGAACACTGAAGCTTTCTTT.

This sequence joins TRBV11-2 and TRBJ2-2, with 8 positions matching TRBD2. J lost 4 bases, V lost 5 bases, and 6 bases had no gene match. The CDR3 consists of 15 residues. Germline V gives CDR1 SGHAT, CDR2 FQNNGV. CDR3 region: CASSDAGGPTGELFF. CDR3 bases: TGTGCCAGCAGCGACGCGGGGGGCCCCACCGGGGAGCTGTTTTTT.

DNA for the CDR3: TGTGCCAGCAGCGAGGGACAGGGGGCATCGTACACTGAAGCTTTCTTT. It encodes CASSEGQGASYTEAFF. The chain couples TRBV7-6 to TRBJ1-1; 12 bases line up with TRBD1. The CDR3 is 16 amino acids. The germline gives CDR1 SGHVS, CDR2 FNYEAQ. The V and J ends lost 5 bases and 3 bases, in that order; junction bases with no gene match: 7.

The chain carries TRBV5-1 and TRBJ1-4; a weak D match, TRBD1 (6 bases). CDR3 length equals 16 residues. The V end was cut by 3 bases, the J end by 0 bases, with 12 bases between. Germline V lookup: CDR1 SGHRS, CDR2 YFSETQ. As DNA, the CDR3 is TGCGCCAGCAGCTCCGGACAGATAACAACTAATGAAAAACTGTTTTTT. Its translation is CASSSGQITTNEKLFF.